This T cell receptor (beta chain) was sequenced during a study of blood T cell repertoires in COVID-19. Study summary: PBMCs, B-cell-depleted T cells, or T cells provided the cDNA or gDNA that made up the material.

Authors' methods: Reference gene primer amplification gave estimated nucleated cell counts. The repertoire was sequenced with immunoSEQ multiplex PCR; TCRdb's copy has only in-frame clones and lacks some. Clonal size and the V and J genes are those of that table, whereas D and trimming came from the DNA. The repertoire holds roughly 98,000 clones, 85% seen once, with approximately 12% in the top ten. The length of the CDR3 is 18 residues. Germline CDR1 and CDR2: LNHDA and SQIVND (reference sequence). J gave up 2 bases and V 0 bases, and 8 bases lay outside the gene matches. The V and J genes are TRBV19 and TRBJ2-3; 10 nucleotides align to TRBD1. This TCR was recovered from a woman aged 70-85 years with active or convalescent COVID-19. Material for sequencing was peripheral blood. CDR3: CASSIDLVGQGVTDTQYF. The CDR3, as DNA: TGTGCCAGTAGTATAGATTTAGTAGGACAGGGGGTCACAGATACGCAGTATTTT.